This TCR beta chain was obtained from a study of blood T cell repertoires in COVID-19. Whole-study context: Acute and convalescent COVID-19 samples came from the United States, Italy and Spain.

Produced via immunoSEQ multiplex PCR; TCRdb's table is partial and in-frame only. Of about 260,000 clones listed, 85% to 90% were seen once; the top ten hold about 11%. Trimming pared 9 bases from V and 5 bases from J, leaving 16 bases between. Per the germline V gene, CDR1 is MNHEY and CDR2 is SMNVEV (reference sequence). This CDR3 is built from 13 residues. The receptor comes from a woman aged 25 to 39 with COVID-19, enrolled during active disease. Sample: peripheral blood. The chain joins TRBV27 to TRBJ2-5; D might be TRBD1 (7 bases). This chain's CDR3 is CARVRGEGETQYF. The CDR3, as DNA: TGTGCCAGAGTCAGGGGGGAAGGTGAGACCCAGTACTTC.